The clone carrying this T cell receptor beta chain was found many times. Regions amplified from RNA transcripts were the TCR beta CDR3 regions. Primed by the HTBI set, a first-round RT-PCR was run on the TCR CDR3. TCRdb reanalysed the multiplex PCR reads using MiXCR and keeps one entry per CDR3 protein. In the table there are approximately 710,000 distinct CDR3 sequences, 15% to 20% of which are singletons. The data were taken from a study of T cells in Graves' hyperthyroidism and ophthalmopathy. For the study at large: The initial diagnosis was the point when peripheral blood was collected, ahead of any treatment.

About 10 ml fresh peripheral blood yielded the PBMCs. The V end was cut by 6 bases, the J end by 3 bases, with 11 bases between. CDR3 length: 13 residues. The J gene is TRBJ1-2, the V gene TRBV12-3 or TRBV12-4; maybe TRBD1 (5 bases). The clonotype was recovered from a man aged 50 to 60 with Graves' hyperthyroidism. The sequenced sample consisted of blood. CDR3 residues: CASRVSQDYGYTF. DNA of the CDR3: TGTGCCAGCAGAGTCTCACAGGACTATGGCTACACCTTC.